One and the same sample provided the 20 T cell receptor beta chains below, sequenced in a study of beta chain features in type 1 diabetes. The study's findings and limits: Type 1 diabetes patients showed a moderate but significant shortening of TCRB CDR3s in all four CD4+ subsets.

No cognate antigen is known for these TCRs. The whole isolated RNA underwent reverse transcription, so sequencing captured expressed TCRB transcripts. Repertoires were generated with immunoSEQ multiplex PCR, while TCRdb's copy carries only in-frame clones and drops some. The data contain about 52,000 clones, roughly 41% of them singletons. The sequenced sample was Tregs from blood. The receptors were gathered from a man under 40 with type 1 diabetes.

As DNA, the CDR3 is TGTGCCAGCACTGAAAGAGCCTCAGAGACCCAGTACTTC. Amino acid sequence: CASTERASETQYF. This chain connects TRBV28 to TRBJ2-5; no definite D call. CDR1 and CDR2 (germline): MDHEN, SYDVKM. CDR3 length equals 13 residues. V lost 7 bases to trimming and J lost 4 bases, with 13 bases between them.

This clone was recorded once. The rearrangement uses TRBV5-8 and TRBJ2-1, with TRBD1 as a possible D gene (6 bases). CDR1 and CDR2 from the germline V gene are SGHTS and YDEGEE. The CDR3 extends over 15 amino acids. Between the trimmed V and J ends, which lost 4 bases and 8 bases, there was a span of 19 bases. The CDR3 protein is CASSPGTTKGDEQFF. For the CDR3, the DNA is TGTGCCAGCAGCCCCGGGACGACCAAGGGGGATGAGCAGTTCTTC.

V usage is TRBV2 and J usage is TRBJ2-7, with D uncertain. This CDR3 has 15 amino acids. CDR1 is SNHLY and CDR2 is FYNNEI in the germline V gene. Trimming shortened V by 4 bases and J by 0 bases, and 13 bases separated the two germline ends. CDR3 residues: CASSVQRMSSYEQYF. The CDR3 DNA reads as TGTGCCAGCAGTGTTCAGCGAATGAGCTCCTACGAGCAGTACTTC.

The chain is built from TRBV11-2 and TRBJ2-7; 8 nucleotides align to TRBD2. CDR1 is SGHAT, CDR2 FQNNGV, per germline. Losses at the gene ends were 0 bases for V and 4 bases for J; bases not matched to a gene: 2. This CDR3 comprises 14 residues. CDR3 coding DNA: TGTGCCAGCAGCTTAGATCCGGGGGGGTACGAGCAGTACTTC. Protein product: CASSLDPGGYEQYF.

In this sample, this clone turned up a few times. The genes are TRBV7-3 and TRBJ2-1, with 9 bases lining up with TRBD2. This CDR3 has 24 amino acids. V lost 0 bases and J lost 0; bases outside the gene matches: 24. Germline V gene data show CDR1 as SGHTA and CDR2 as FQGTGA. CDR3: CASSLTKESRITSGPGSSYNEQFF. Written as DNA, the CDR3 is TGTGCCAGCAGCTTAACTAAAGAAAGTCGTATTACTAGCGGGCCCGGGAGCTCCTACAATGAGCAGTTCTTC.

This clone was seen only a few times. The chain couples TRBV2 to TRBJ2-4, with 9 nucleotides matching TRBD1. V trimming: 5 bases; J trimming: 8 bases; junction bases outside the gene matches: 7. The CDR3 runs 14 residues. CDR1 is SNHLY, CDR2 FYNNEI, per germline. CDR3 in DNA: TGTGCCAGCAGTATCACAGGGGGCCGGGACATTCAGTACTTC. Translation gives CASSITGGRDIQYF.

V is TRBV7-2 and J is TRBJ1-2; tentative D call: TRBD1 (6 bases). The CDR3 contains 18 residues. V was cut by 1 base and J by 8 bases, with 26 bases left in between. The germline CDR1 and CDR2 sequences are SGHTA and FQGNSA. The CDR3 DNA reads as TGTGCCAGCAGCTTAGGAGGTTTGGGGGCGCGGACAAGGTCGGGCTACACCTTC. Its protein product is CASSLGGLGARTRSGYTF.

The CDR3 sequence: CASSLGDRPYGYTF. The CDR3 coding sequence is TGTGCCAGCAGCTTGGGGGACAGGCCCTATGGCTACACCTTC. The rearrangement uses TRBV5-5 and TRBJ1-2, with 8 bases that match TRBD1. CDR1 SGHKS and CDR2 YYEKEE come from the germline V gene (reference sequence). The CDR3 consists of 14 residues. Trimming at V came to 0 bases and at J to 4 bases, leaving 2 bases not matched to a gene.

The V call is TRBV5-1, the J call TRBJ2-6; 7 bases are shared with TRBD1. The V and J ends lost 4 bases and 0 bases, in that order; junction bases with no gene match: 13. Germline CDR1 SGHRS, CDR2 YFSETQ. The CDR3 is made up of 19 amino acids. The CDR3 reads CASSVDRTLLYSGANVLTF. CDR3 bases: TGCGCCAGCAGCGTGGACAGGACCCTATTATACTCTGGGGCCAACGTCCTGACTTTC.

This clone came up a few times. The rearrangement links TRBV18 to TRBJ2-1, with a weak D call TRBD2 (7 bases). This CDR3 spans 17 amino acids. Germline CDR1 and CDR2: KGHSH and LQKENI. Between the trimmed V and J ends, which lost 0 bases and 6 bases, there was a span of 18 bases. As DNA, the CDR3 is TGTGCCAGCTCACCACCGGTTCTCGGGGGGCGGATCAATGAGCAGTTCTTC. It yields the protein CASSPPVLGGRINEQFF.

The rearrangement joins TRBV10-3 to TRBJ2-5, with TRBD1 matching 7 bases. After removal of 3 bases from V and 4 bases from J, the junction contained 2 bases not matched to a gene. Germline V gene sequence: CDR1 ENHRY, CDR2 SYGVKD. The CDR3 is 13 residues long. The DNA for the CDR3 is TGTGCCATCAGTGAAACAGGGGTAGAGACCCAGTACTTC. Its translation is CAISETGVETQYF.

This clone has only a few counts. The V and J genes are TRBV7-2 and TRBJ2-7; D gene uncertain. CDR1 SGHTA and CDR2 FQGNSA come from the germline V gene. This CDR3 comprises 12 residues. V was shortened by 5 bases and J by 6 bases, with 11 bases between the two germline ends. The CDR3 nucleotides read TGTGCCAGCAGCCTTTCCTGGAGCGAGCAGTACTTC. This encodes CASSLSWSEQYF. The whole variable domain, remainder taken from reference TRBV7-2 and TRBJ2-7, is GAGVSQSPSNKVTEKGKDVELRCDPISGHTALYWYRQSLGQGLEFLIYFQGNSAPDKSGLPSDRFSAERTGGSVSTLTIQRTQQEDSAVYLCASSLSWSEQYFGPGTRLTVT.

This clone has ten or more counts. V is TRBV12-5 and J is TRBJ2-5; 10 nucleotides agree with TRBD1. The CDR3 covers 12 residues. Germline V gives CDR1 LGHNT, CDR2 FRNRAP. V gave up 7 bases and J gave up 6 bases; unmatched junction bases: 2. CDR3 coding DNA: TGTGCTAGTGAGGGACAGGGGAAGACCCAGTACTTC. It is translated as CASEGQGKTQYF.

This clone occurred a few times. The chain employs TRBV15 and TRBJ2-1, with D possibly matching TRBD2 (7 bases). This CDR3 spans 16 amino acids. Germline V lookup: CDR1 LNHNV, CDR2 YYDKDF (reference sequence). V gave up 5 bases and J gave up 7 bases, with 21 bases separating them. This CDR3 is CATSGGGRELRNEQFF. The CDR3 DNA reads as TGTGCCACCAGCGGGGGGGGGCGGGAGTTAAGAAATGAGCAGTTCTTC.

The chain is built from TRBV6-1 and TRBJ2-1, with TRBD2 matching over 8 bases. The V and J ends lost 4 bases and 7 bases, in that order; junction bases with no gene match: 9. CDR1 and CDR2 (germline): MNHNS, SASEGT. The CDR3 spans 15 residues. The CDR3 nucleotides read TGTGCCAGCAGTGTATTTGCGGGAGGTTATAATGAGCAGTTCTTC. Its protein is CASSVFAGGYNEQFF.

CDR3 amino acids: CASSLVLGARAYEQYF. Here the CDR3 DNA reads TGCGCCAGCAGCTTGGTTCTTGGGGCCAGGGCCTACGAGCAGTACTTC. This chain uses TRBV5-1 with TRBJ2-7; possible D gene TRBD1, 5 bases. Trimming shortened V by 0 bases and J by 2 bases, and 15 bases separated the two germline ends. The germline CDR1 and CDR2 sequences are SGHRS and YFSETQ. The CDR3 consists of 16 residues.

The chain couples TRBV5-4 to TRBJ2-1; perhaps TRBD2 as D (6 bases). Germline values: CDR1 SGHNT, CDR2 YYREEE (reference sequence). The CDR3 spans 14 residues. Trimming left V 4 bases short and J 5 bases short, with 13 bases between. The CDR3 nucleotides are TGTGCCAGCAGCCTGGACTATTCACACAATGAGCAGTTCTTC. Its protein is CASSLDYSHNEQFF.

The CDR3 DNA is TGTGCCAGCGGCTCCGTCGGGGGAGAGACCCAGTACTTC. Encoded protein: CASGSVGGETQYF. The chain joins TRBV28 to TRBJ2-5; possible D gene TRBD2, 6 bases. Trimming cost V 8 bases and J 4 bases, with 14 bases left between them. The CDR3 is made up of 13 amino acids. The V gene's germline CDR1 is MDHEN and CDR2 SYDVKM.

This clone was counted between two and nine times. The V call is TRBV5-1, the J call TRBJ2-3; D may be TRBD1 (5 bases). The CDR3 runs to 16 residues. V lost 4 bases to trimming and J lost 5 bases, with 20 bases between them. The germline V gene encodes CDR1 SGHRS and CDR2 YFSETQ. CDR3 DNA sequence: TGCGCCAGCAGCAACTCAGGACGGGTTCAGGGAGATACGCAGTATTTT. It encodes CASSNSGRVQGDTQYF.

The rearrangement joins TRBV2 to TRBJ1-5; 7 positions match TRBD1. This CDR3 has 14 amino acids. Unmatched junction bases numbered 7, after V lost 6 bases and J lost 5 bases. Germline V lookup: CDR1 SNHLY, CDR2 FYNNEI. The CDR3 DNA is TGTGCCAGCAGCTTTGACAGGGAGGATCAGCCCCAGCATTTT. As protein: CASSFDREDQPQHF.